The next 17 T cell receptor beta chains were all read from a single sample in a study of control samples from healthy donors and cancer patients. The data were produced by immunoSEQ multiplex PCR, yet TCRdb's version contains in-frame clones alone and is incomplete. The data contain fewer than 150,000 clones, more than 85% of them singletons. Sequencing was performed on blood. The source is a man younger than 35 in good health.

V usage is TRBV30 and J usage is TRBJ1-1, with 9 bases identical to TRBD1. The germline V gene encodes CDR1 GTSNPN and CDR2 SVGIG (reference sequence). Trimming took 3 bases from V and 2 from J; bases not matched to a gene: 4. This CDR3 has 14 amino acids. This chain's CDR3 is CAWRITGGNTEAFF. CDR3 in DNA: TGTGCCTGGAGAATAACAGGGGGCAACACTGAAGCTTTCTTT.

The rearrangement joins TRBV29-1 to TRBJ2-7; D remains ambiguous. Germline V CDR1 and CDR2: SQVTM, ANQGSEA. The CDR3 totals 13 residues. Trimming removed 4 bases at V and 2 bases at J, with 12 bases between. Written as DNA, the CDR3 is TGCAGCGTTGGAACAGAGTTTACCTACGAGCAGTACTTC. It encodes CSVGTEFTYEQYF.

The chain recombines TRBV2 with TRBJ1-2, with unresolved D. This CDR3 has 15 amino acids. The germline CDR1 and CDR2 sequences are SNHLY and FYNNEI. Deletions cut 2 bases from V and 1 base from J, with 11 bases between. CDR3 residues: CASSESGFLNYGYTF. The CDR3, as DNA: TGTGCCAGCAGTGAAAGCGGATTTCTTAACTATGGCTACACCTTC.

J is TRBJ2-1 and V is TRBV15; D assignment may be TRBD1 or TRBD2 (6 bases each). Germline CDR1 is LNHNV and CDR2 is YYDKDF (reference sequence). The CDR3 length is 13 residues. V shed 0 bases and J shed 9 bases, with 9 bases lying between them. The CDR3 nucleotides are TGTGCCACCAGCAGAGAGGGGGGCTTTGAGCAGTTCTTC. This translates into CATSREGGFEQFF.

The CDR3 DNA is TGTGCCAGCAGCCTAGGGTGGCGGTCTCGGTCGGAGCAGTTCTTC. It is translated as CASSLGWRSRSEQFF. This chain links TRBV11-2 with TRBJ2-1; D uncertain. The CDR3 totals 15 residues. The V and J ends lost 5 bases and 10 bases respectively, with 21 bases between them. Germline V lookup: CDR1 SGHAT, CDR2 FQNNGV.

The genes are TRBV7-2 and TRBJ1-6; tentatively, D is TRBD1 (5 bases). Germline CDR1 SGHTA, CDR2 FQGNSA. The CDR3 is 14 amino acids. V lost 2 bases and J 3 bases, leaving 5 bases between the germline ends. DNA for the CDR3: TGTGCCAGCAGCTTACAGGGCTATAATTCACCCCTCCACTTT. It codes for CASSLQGYNSPLHF.

This chain uses TRBV25-1 with TRBJ1-1; 9 positions agree with TRBD1. Germline trimming cut 6 bases from V and 2 bases from J; bases unmatched to any gene: 7. The length of the CDR3 is 15 residues. The V gene's germline CDR1 is MGHDK and CDR2 SYGVNS. In DNA, the CDR3 is TGTGCCAGCAGGACTAAGGACAGGGGTAACACTGAAGCTTTCTTT. This codes for CASRTKDRGNTEAFF.

The V gene is TRBV10-3, the J gene TRBJ1-1, with 12 bases lining up with TRBD1. This CDR3 is built from 14 residues. The J segment lost 2 bases and the V segment lost 10 bases, leaving 5 bases of the junction unmatched. CDR1 is ENHRY, CDR2 SYGVKD, per germline. This chain's CDR3 is CATGTGGLNTEAFF. CDR3 nucleotides: TGTGCCACGGGGACAGGGGGCCTCAACACTGAAGCTTTCTTT.

This chain joins TRBV27 and TRBJ2-1; D is possibly TRBD1 (6 bases). V was clipped by 3 bases and J by 2 bases, with 14 bases between them. The CDR3 totals 16 residues. Germline V gene lookup returns CDR1 MNHEY and CDR2 SMNVEV (reference sequence). The CDR3 bases are TGTGCCAGCAGTTTCAGGGGCGAATTTCCCTACAATGAGCAGTTCTTC. It is translated as CASSFRGEFPYNEQFF.

This chain joins TRBV27 and TRBJ1-1; 9 nucleotides align to TRBD1. Trimming cost V 5 bases and J 10 bases; bases outside gene matches: 8. The CDR3 length is 13 residues. Per germline, CDR1 MNHEY and CDR2 SMNVEV (reference sequence). CDR3 protein: CASSQNRGLGAFF. CDR3 bases: TGTGCCAGCAGTCAGAACAGGGGGCTGGGAGCTTTCTTT.

The V and J genes are TRBV7-6 and TRBJ1-1; TRBD1 matches at 9 bases. Per germline, CDR1 SGHVS and CDR2 FNYEAQ. CDR3 size: 15 residues. J lost 6 bases, V lost 4 bases, and 9 bases had no gene match. CDR3 sequence (DNA): TGTGCCAGCAGCTATGAACAGGGGGCTGGGGCTGAAGCTTTCTTT. It encodes CASSYEQGAGAEAFF.

This sequence joins TRBV7-2 and TRBJ2-1; TRBD2 aligns across 9 bases. Germline V gives CDR1 SGHTA, CDR2 FQGNSA. J was trimmed by 7 bases and V by 2 bases; bases with no gene match: 6. CDR3 size: 15 residues. In nucleotides, the CDR3 is TGTGCCAGCAGCTTAAGGGCGGGGGGGCCGAATGAGCAGTTCTTC. Its translation is CASSLRAGGPNEQFF.

The rearrangement joins TRBV19 to TRBJ1-3; no definite D call. In germline, CDR1 is LNHDA, CDR2 SQIVND (reference sequence). V was cut by 1 base and J by 0 bases, with 10 bases left in between. The CDR3 sequence is 16 residues long. CDR3 region: CASSIAPAISGNTIYF. CDR3 nucleotide sequence: TGTGCCAGTAGTATAGCACCCGCCATCTCTGGAAACACCATATATTTT.

The chain combines TRBV12-3 or TRBV12-4 with TRBJ2-7; tentatively, D is TRBD1 (6 bases). Between the trimmed V and J ends, which lost 3 bases and 5 bases, there was a span of 11 bases. This CDR3 contains 13 residues. CDR3 in amino acids: CASSFSYRDEQYF. The CDR3 DNA follows: TGTGCCAGCAGTTTCTCATACAGGGACGAGCAGTACTTC.

V is TRBV19 and J is TRBJ1-3; a possible D gene is TRBD1 (6 bases). The CDR3 is 16 amino acids. Per germline, CDR1 LNHDA and CDR2 SQIVND (reference sequence). Deletions cut 7 bases from V and 4 bases from J, with 20 bases between. The CDR3 loop reads CASICGGRDCGNTIYF. Here the CDR3 DNA reads TGTGCCAGTATCTGTGGGGGGCGGGATTGCGGAAACACCATATATTTT.

This chain connects TRBV4-1 to TRBJ1-5; no clear D. This CDR3 has 14 amino acids. The V end was cut by 0 bases, the J end by 7 bases, with 10 bases between. Germline loops: CDR1 MGHRA, CDR2 YSYEKL. CDR3 protein: CASSQDLSGQPQHF. Here the CDR3 DNA reads TGCGCCAGCAGCCAAGATCTAAGTGGACAGCCCCAGCATTTT.

CDR3 loop: CASSRVPTNEKLFF. The CDR3, as DNA: TGTGCCAGCAGCCGGGTCCCAACTAATGAAAAACTGTTTTTT. The chain links TRBV5-8 to TRBJ1-4; no clear D gene. Germline values: CDR1 SGHTS, CDR2 YDEGEE. The CDR3 loop spans 14 amino acids. Trimming pared 4 bases from V and 0 bases from J, leaving 7 bases between.